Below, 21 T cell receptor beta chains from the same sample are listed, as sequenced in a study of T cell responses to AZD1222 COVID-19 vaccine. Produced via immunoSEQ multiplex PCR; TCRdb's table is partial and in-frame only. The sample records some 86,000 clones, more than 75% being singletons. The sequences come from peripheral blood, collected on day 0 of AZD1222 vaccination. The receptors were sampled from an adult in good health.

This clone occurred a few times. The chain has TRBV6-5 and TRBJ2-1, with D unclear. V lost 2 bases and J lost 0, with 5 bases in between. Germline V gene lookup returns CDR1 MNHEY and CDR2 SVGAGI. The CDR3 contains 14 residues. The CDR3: CASSYGFSYNEQFF. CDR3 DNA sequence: TGTGCCAGCAGTTACGGGTTCTCCTACAATGAGCAGTTCTTC.

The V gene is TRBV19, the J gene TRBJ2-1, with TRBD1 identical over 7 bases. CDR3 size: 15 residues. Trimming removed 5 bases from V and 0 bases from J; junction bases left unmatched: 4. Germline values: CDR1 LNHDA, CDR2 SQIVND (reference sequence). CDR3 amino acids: CASSSRTGSYNEQFF. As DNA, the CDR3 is TGTGCCAGTAGTTCCCGGACAGGCTCCTACAATGAGCAGTTCTTC.

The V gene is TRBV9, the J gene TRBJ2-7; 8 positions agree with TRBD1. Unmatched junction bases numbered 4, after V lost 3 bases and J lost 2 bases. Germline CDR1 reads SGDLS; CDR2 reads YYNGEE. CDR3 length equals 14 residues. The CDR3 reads CASSAGTGTYEQYF. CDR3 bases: TGTGCCAGCAGCGCCGGGACAGGCACCTACGAGCAGTACTTC.

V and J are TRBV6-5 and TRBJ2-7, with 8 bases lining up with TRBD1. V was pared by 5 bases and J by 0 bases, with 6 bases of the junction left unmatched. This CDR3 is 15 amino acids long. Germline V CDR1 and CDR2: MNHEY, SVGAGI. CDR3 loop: CASSHDRGRSYEQYF. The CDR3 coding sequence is TGTGCCAGCAGTCATGACAGGGGACGCTCCTACGAGCAGTACTTC.

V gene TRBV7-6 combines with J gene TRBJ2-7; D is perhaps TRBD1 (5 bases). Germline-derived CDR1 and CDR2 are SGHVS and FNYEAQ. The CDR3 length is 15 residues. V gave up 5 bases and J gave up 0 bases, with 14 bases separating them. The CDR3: CASSRQLGSSYEQYF. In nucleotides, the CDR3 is TGTGCCAGCAGCCGACAGCTAGGAAGCTCCTACGAGCAGTACTTC.

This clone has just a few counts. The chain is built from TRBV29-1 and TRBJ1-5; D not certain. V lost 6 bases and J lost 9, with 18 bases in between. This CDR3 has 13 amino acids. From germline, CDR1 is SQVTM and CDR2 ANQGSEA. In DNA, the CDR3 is TGCAGCGTAAGGACGGACGCGGGAGGGCCCCAGCATTTT. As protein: CSVRTDAGGPQHF.

CDR3 in amino acids: CASSDDFQETQYF. The CDR3 nucleotides are TGTGCCAGCAGTGACGACTTTCAAGAGACCCAGTACTTC. The chain carries TRBV2 and TRBJ2-5; D is ambiguous. V was pared by 3 bases and J by 2 bases, with 7 bases between. Germline V gene data show CDR1 as SNHLY and CDR2 as FYNNEI. This CDR3 has 13 residues.

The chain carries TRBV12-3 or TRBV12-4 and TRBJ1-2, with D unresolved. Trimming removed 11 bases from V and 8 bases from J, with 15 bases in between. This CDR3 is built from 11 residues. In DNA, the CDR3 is TGTGCCGTTGGGAGAGCGCGGGGCTACACCTTC. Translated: CAVGRARGYTF.

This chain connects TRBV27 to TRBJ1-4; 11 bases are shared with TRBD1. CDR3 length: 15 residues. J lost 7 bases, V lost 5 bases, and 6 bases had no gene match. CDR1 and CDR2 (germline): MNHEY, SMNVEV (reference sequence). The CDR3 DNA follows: TGTGCCAGCAGTCTGGACAGGGGGCCGGTTGAAAAACTGTTTTTT. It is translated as CASSLDRGPVEKLFF.

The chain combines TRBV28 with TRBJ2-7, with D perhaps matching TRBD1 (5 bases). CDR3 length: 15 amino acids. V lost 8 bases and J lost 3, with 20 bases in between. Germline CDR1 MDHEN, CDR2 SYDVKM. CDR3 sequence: CASRNTQGTNYEQYF. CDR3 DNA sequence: TGTGCCAGCCGAAACACCCAGGGTACTAACTACGAGCAGTACTTC.

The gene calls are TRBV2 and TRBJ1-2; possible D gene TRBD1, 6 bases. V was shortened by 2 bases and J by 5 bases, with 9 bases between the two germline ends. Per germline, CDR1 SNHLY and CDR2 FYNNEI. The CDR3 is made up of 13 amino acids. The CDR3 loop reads CASSERQVYGYTF. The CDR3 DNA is TGTGCCAGCAGTGAACGACAGGTGTATGGCTACACCTTC.

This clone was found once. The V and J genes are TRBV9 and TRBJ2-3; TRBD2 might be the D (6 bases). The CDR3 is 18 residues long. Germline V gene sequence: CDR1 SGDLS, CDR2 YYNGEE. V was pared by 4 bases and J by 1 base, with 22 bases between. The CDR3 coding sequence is TGTGCCAGCAGCTCCCAGAATTCGTGGGGGGTGCGCACAGATACGCAGTATTTT. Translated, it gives CASSSQNSWGVRTDTQYF. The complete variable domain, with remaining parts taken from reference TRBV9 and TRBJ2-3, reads DSGVTQTPKHLITATGQRVTLRCSPRSGDLSVYWYQQSLDQGLQFLIQYYNGEERAKGNILERFSAQQFPDLHSELNLSSLELGDSALYFCASSSQNSWGVRTDTQYFGPGTRLTVL.

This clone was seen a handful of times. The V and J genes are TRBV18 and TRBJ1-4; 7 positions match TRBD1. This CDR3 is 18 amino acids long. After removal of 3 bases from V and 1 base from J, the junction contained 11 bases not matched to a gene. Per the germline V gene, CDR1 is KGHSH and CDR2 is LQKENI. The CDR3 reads CASSPPGGGGGTNEKLFF. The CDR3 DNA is TGTGCCAGCTCACCCCCGGGAGGGGGCGGCGGAACTAATGAAAAACTGTTTTTT.

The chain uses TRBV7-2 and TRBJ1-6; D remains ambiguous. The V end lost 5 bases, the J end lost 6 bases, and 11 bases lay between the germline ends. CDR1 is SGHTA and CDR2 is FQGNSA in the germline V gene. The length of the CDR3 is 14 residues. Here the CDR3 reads CASSPRARNSPLHF. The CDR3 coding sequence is TGTGCCAGCAGCCCCCGGGCCCGTAATTCACCCCTCCACTTT.

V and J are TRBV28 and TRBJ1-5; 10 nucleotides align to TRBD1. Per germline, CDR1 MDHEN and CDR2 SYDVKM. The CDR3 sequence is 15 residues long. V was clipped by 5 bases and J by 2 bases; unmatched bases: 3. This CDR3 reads CASSPGTGGNQPQHF. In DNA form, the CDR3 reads TGTGCCAGCAGTCCCGGGACAGGGGGCAATCAGCCCCAGCATTTT.

CDR3 sequence (DNA): TGTGCCAGCAGCCAAGAGGGGGGAACTGAAGCTTTCTTT. Translated: CASSQEGGTEAFF. This chain connects TRBV3-1 (or the pseudogene TRBV3-2) to TRBJ1-1; perhaps TRBD1 as D (5 bases). CDR1 and CDR2 from the germline V gene are LGHDT and YNNKEL (reference sequence). CDR3 size: 13 residues. V gave up 0 bases and J gave up 5 bases, with 7 bases separating them.

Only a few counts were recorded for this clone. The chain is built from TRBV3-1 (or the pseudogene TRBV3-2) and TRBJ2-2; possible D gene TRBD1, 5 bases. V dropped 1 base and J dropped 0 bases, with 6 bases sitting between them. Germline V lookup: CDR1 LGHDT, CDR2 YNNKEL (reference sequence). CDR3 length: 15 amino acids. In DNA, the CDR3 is TGTGCCAGCAGCCAAGGGACAACGAACACCGGGGAGCTGTTTTTT. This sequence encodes CASSQGTTNTGELFF.

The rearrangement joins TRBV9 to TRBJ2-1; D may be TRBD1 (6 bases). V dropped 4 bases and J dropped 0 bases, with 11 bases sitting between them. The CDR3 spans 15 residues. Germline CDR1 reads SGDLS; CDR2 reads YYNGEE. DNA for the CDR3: TGTGCCAGCAGCCCCCGGACAGTCTCCTACAATGAGCAGTTCTTC. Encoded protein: CASSPRTVSYNEQFF.

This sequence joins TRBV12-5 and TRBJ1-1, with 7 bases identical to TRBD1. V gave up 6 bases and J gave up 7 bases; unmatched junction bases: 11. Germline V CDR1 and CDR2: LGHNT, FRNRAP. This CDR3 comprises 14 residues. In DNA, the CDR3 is TGTGCTAGTGGCATTACGACGGGACAGAATGAAGCTTTCTTT. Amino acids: CASGITTGQNEAFF.

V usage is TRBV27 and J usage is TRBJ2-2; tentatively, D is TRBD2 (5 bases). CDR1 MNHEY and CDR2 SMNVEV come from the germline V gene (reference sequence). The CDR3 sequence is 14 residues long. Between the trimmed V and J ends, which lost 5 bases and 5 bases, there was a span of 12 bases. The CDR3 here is CASSAPERTGELFF. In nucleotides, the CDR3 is TGTGCCAGCAGTGCCCCCGAGCGGACCGGGGAGCTGTTTTTT.

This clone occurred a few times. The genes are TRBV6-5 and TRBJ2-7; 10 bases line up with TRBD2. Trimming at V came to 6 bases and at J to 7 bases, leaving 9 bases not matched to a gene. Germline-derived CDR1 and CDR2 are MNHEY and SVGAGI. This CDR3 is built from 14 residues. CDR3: CASSQRGGIWEQYF. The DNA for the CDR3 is TGTGCCAGCAGCCAGCGGGGGGGAATATGGGAGCAGTACTTC.